Listed here are 27 T cell receptor beta chains from one sample, sequenced in a study of graft-versus-host responses after intestinal transplantation. Antigens for these TCRs are unknown. Clones were sequenced by immunoSEQ multiplex PCR, and TCRdb holds only the in-frame ones, with some missing. The table lists around 64,000 clones, approximately 94% of them singletons. Sequenced here: unstimulated CD4+ T cells sorted from spleen or lymph node cells, sampled before transplant. These receptors were collected from a human donor who was the organ donor for an intestinal transplant.

The V gene is TRBV10-2, the J gene TRBJ1-1, with D possibly matching TRBD1 (5 bases). The CDR3 extends over 16 amino acids. Trimming pared 5 bases from V and 3 bases from J, leaving 19 bases between. Germline loops: CDR1 WSHSY, CDR2 SAAADI. CDR3 sequence reads: CASSLGRLRGDTEAFF. The DNA for the CDR3 is TGCGCCAGCAGTTTGGGGCGGCTTCGGGGGGACACTGAAGCTTTCTTT.

This sequence joins TRBV14 and TRBJ1-3, with D uncertain. The CDR3 totals 11 residues. The germline V gene encodes CDR1 SGHDN and CDR2 FVKESK. The CDR3 protein is CGWTSGNTIYF. The CDR3 region has the DNA TGTGGTTGGACCTCTGGAAACACCATATATTTT.

CDR3 sequence: CASSLGGAGQPQHF. The CDR3 region has the DNA TGTGCCAGCAGCTTAGGGGGGGCAGGACAGCCCCAGCATTTT. The V and J genes are TRBV7-2 and TRBJ1-5; D is possibly TRBD1 (6 bases). The germline CDR1 and CDR2 sequences are SGHTA and FQGNSA. The length of the CDR3 is 14 residues. Deletions cut 1 base from V and 7 bases from J, with 11 bases between.

The chain couples TRBV11-2 to TRBJ2-3; tentatively, D is TRBD2 (5 bases). Germline CDR1 is SGHAT and CDR2 is FQNNGV. V lost 2 bases and J 1 base, leaving 10 bases between the germline ends. The CDR3 totals 15 residues. The CDR3 region has the DNA TGTGCCAGCAGCTTAATCGGGCGGGGCACAGATACGCAGTATTTT. This sequence encodes CASSLIGRGTDTQYF.

The chain is built from TRBV7-3 and TRBJ1-1; D unresolved. This CDR3 has 13 residues. The V end lost 8 bases, the J end lost 2 bases, and 12 bases lay between the germline ends. Per germline, CDR1 SGHTA and CDR2 FQGTGA. The CDR3 nucleotides are TGTGCCAGCCGCAGAGGAACTAACACTGAAGCTTTCTTT. Encoded protein: CASRRGTNTEAFF.

This rearrangement joins TRBV7-2 to TRBJ2-1; perhaps TRBD2 as D (5 bases). Looked up from germline, CDR1 is SGHTA and CDR2 is FQGNSA. This CDR3 contains 16 residues. The V and J ends lost 1 base and 10 bases respectively, with 20 bases between them. The CDR3 DNA follows: TGTGCCAGCAGCTTAGTATATGGGCTAGTCGGGGTGGAGCAGTTCTTC. Its protein product is CASSLVYGLVGVEQFF. Complete variable domain (other parts from reference TRBV7-2 and TRBJ2-1): GAGVSQSPSNKVTEKGKDVELRCDPISGHTALYWYRQSLGQGLEFLIYFQGNSAPDKSGLPSDRFSAERTGGSVSTLTIQRTQQEDSAVYLCASSLVYGLVGVEQFFGPGTRLTVL.

The rearrangement links TRBV6-1 to TRBJ1-2; D remains ambiguous. The CDR3 loop spans 12 amino acids. V gave up 7 bases and J gave up 7 bases, with 13 bases separating them. CDR1 is MNHNS, CDR2 SASEGT, per germline. CDR3 DNA: TGTGCCAGCAACAACGGGGTTACTGGCTACACCTTC. The encoded protein is CASNNGVTGYTF.

This chain connects TRBV7-8 to TRBJ1-1; the D gene is possibly TRBD1 (5 bases). The length of the CDR3 is 13 residues. Germline V CDR1 and CDR2: SGHVS, FQNEAQ. V lost 1 base and J 6 bases, leaving 9 bases between the germline ends. CDR3 sequence reads: CASSLVRVAEAFF. DNA of the CDR3: TGTGCCAGCAGCTTAGTCAGGGTGGCTGAAGCTTTCTTT.

The J gene is TRBJ2-5, the V gene TRBV27; 7 positions match TRBD1. The length of the CDR3 is 17 residues. The germline gives CDR1 MNHEY, CDR2 SMNVEV (reference sequence). The junction had 14 bases not matched to a gene; V was cut back by 6 bases and J by 1 base. The CDR3 nucleotides are TGTGCCAGCAGGGGTCCCTCCGACAGGGCACCCCAAGAGACCCAGTACTTC. This encodes CASRGPSDRAPQETQYF.

V usage is TRBV4-1 and J usage is TRBJ2-1, with a tentative D call TRBD2 (5 bases). The CDR3 sequence is 15 residues long. V was cut by 3 bases and J by 0 bases, with 9 bases left in between. The V gene's germline CDR1 is MGHRA and CDR2 YSYEKL. The CDR3 DNA is TGCGCCAGCAGCCAGACTACTATCTCCTACAATGAGCAGTTCTTC. This codes for CASSQTTISYNEQFF.

V gene TRBV5-1 combines with J gene TRBJ2-3, with 13 bases lining up with TRBD2. Germline lookup yields CDR1 SGHRS and CDR2 YFSETQ. CDR3 size: 15 residues. The J segment lost 6 bases and the V segment lost 3 bases, leaving 4 bases of the junction unmatched. The CDR3, as DNA: TGCGCCAGCAGCTGGACTAGCGGGGGTAGGGATACGCAGTATTTT. Translation: CASSWTSGGRDTQYF. Full variable domain (rest looked up from reference TRBV5-1 and TRBJ2-3): KAGVTQTPRYLIKTRGQQVTLSCSPISGHRSVSWYQQTPGQGLQFLFEYFSETQRNKGNFPGRFSGRQFSNSRSEMNVSTLELGDSALYLCASSWTSGGRDTQYFGPGTRLTVL.

The CDR3 DNA reads as TGTGCCAGCAGCCTTAGCAGGGAAGAGACCCAGTACTTC. Amino acids: CASSLSREETQYF. This chain joins TRBV7-3 and TRBJ2-5; possible D gene TRBD1, 5 bases. CDR1 and CDR2 (germline): SGHTA, FQGTGA. The CDR3 is 13 amino acids. Trimming pared 5 bases from V and 3 bases from J, leaving 10 bases between.

The CDR3 DNA reads TGCGCCAGCAGTCAAACTTTAGCGGGTGGAGAGACCCAGTACTTC. It yields the protein CASSQTLAGGETQYF. The V call is TRBV5-1, the J call TRBJ2-5, with 7 bases lining up with TRBD2. The CDR3 has 15 amino acids. J gave up 4 bases and V 5 bases, and 11 bases lay outside the gene matches. Germline V gives CDR1 SGHRS, CDR2 YFSETQ. Full variable domain (outside the CDR3, taken from reference TRBV5-1 and TRBJ2-5): KAGVTQTPRYLIKTRGQQVTLSCSPISGHRSVSWYQQTPGQGLQFLFEYFSETQRNKGNFPGRFSGRQFSNSRSEMNVSTLELGDSALYLCASSQTLAGGETQYFGPGTRLLVL.

CDR3: CASSYLGQGSTGELFF. CDR3 coding DNA: TGTGCCAGCAGTTATCTCGGACAGGGGAGCACCGGGGAGCTGTTTTTT. The chain has TRBV6-5 and TRBJ2-2, with TRBD1 identical over 9 bases. V lost 3 bases, J lost 4 bases, and 6 bases stayed unmatched. Per the germline V gene, CDR1 is MNHEY and CDR2 is SVGAGI. The CDR3 is made up of 16 amino acids.

V gene TRBV7-6 combines with J gene TRBJ2-7, with D unresolved. V gave up 0 bases and J gave up 3 bases, with 12 bases separating them. Germline CDR1 is SGHVS and CDR2 is FNYEAQ. The CDR3 extends over 15 amino acids. CDR3 nucleotide sequence: TGTGCCAGCAGCTTAGCGTTGTCGGGCGGCTACGAGCAGTACTTC. It translates to CASSLALSGGYEQYF.

The CDR3 loop is CASSSRVVGLTEAFF. CDR3 DNA sequence: TGTGCCAGTAGTAGCAGGGTTGTAGGGTTAACTGAAGCTTTCTTT. The chain joins TRBV19 to TRBJ1-1; a weak D match, TRBD1 (5 bases). The CDR3 loop spans 15 amino acids. Trimming took off 4 bases at V and 5 bases at J, with 17 bases between the two ends. Looked up from germline, CDR1 is LNHDA and CDR2 is SQIVND (reference sequence).

The V and J genes are TRBV7-2 and TRBJ1-6; 10 nucleotides line up with TRBD1. The CDR3 runs 15 residues. J lost 10 bases, V lost 3 bases, and 6 bases had no gene match. Germline loops: CDR1 SGHTA, CDR2 FQGNSA. CDR3 region: CASSLDRGIRSPLHF. CDR3 DNA sequence: TGTGCCAGCAGCTTGGACAGGGGGATTCGATCACCCCTCCACTTT.

This chain connects TRBV7-2 to TRBJ2-1; D perhaps matches TRBD1 (6 bases). Germline CDR1 reads SGHTA; CDR2 reads FQGNSA. V was shortened by 5 bases and J by 3 bases, with 11 bases between the two germline ends. CDR3 length: 14 residues. The CDR3 DNA is TGTGCCAGCAGCCAATCGACAGGCTACAATGAGCAGTTCTTC. Translation gives CASSQSTGYNEQFF.

In this sample, this clone turned up a few times. The V and J genes are TRBV29-1 and TRBJ2-3; a possible D gene is TRBD1 (6 bases). Trimming shortened V by 7 bases and J by 2 bases, and 10 bases separated the two germline ends. This CDR3 is built from 12 residues. The germline CDR1 and CDR2 sequences are SQVTM and ANQGSEA. The CDR3 reads CSARTDTDTQYF. CDR3 nucleotide sequence: TGCAGCGCCCGGACAGACACAGATACGCAGTATTTT.

This sequence joins TRBV25-1 and TRBJ1-2; no definite D call. The V gene lost 3 bases and the J gene lost 8 bases, with 10 bases spanning the gap. Germline CDR1 MGHDK, CDR2 SYGVNS. This CDR3 contains 12 residues. The CDR3, as DNA: TGTGCCAGCAGTGACTACGTACGGGGCTACACCTTC. It codes for CASSDYVRGYTF.

The chain uses TRBV6-1 and TRBJ2-7; D may be TRBD1 or TRBD2 (6 bases each). CDR1 MNHNS and CDR2 SASEGT come from the germline V gene. This CDR3 has 15 amino acids. V gave up 6 bases and J gave up 2 bases, with 17 bases separating them. CDR3 DNA: TGTGCCAGCAGAGAACTGGGGGGCTCCACCTACGAGCAGTACTTC. This sequence encodes CASRELGGSTYEQYF.

With respect to this clone: A junction end diverges from the germline sequence, so it may reflect a read error. This sample also contains other DNA sequences that code for the same CDR3. This chain joins TRBV30 and TRBJ1-3, with 7 bases identical to TRBD1. CDR3 size: 13 residues. Germline V CDR1 and CDR2: GTSNPN, SVGIG (reference sequence). The DNA for the CDR3 is TGTGCCTGGTCCAGGGGGGCTGGGAACACCATATATTTT. This codes for CAWSRGAGNTIYF.

The chain recombines TRBV9 with TRBJ2-7; no clear D gene. Germline-derived CDR1 and CDR2 are SGDLS and YYNGEE. This CDR3 spans 15 amino acids. V lost 4 bases and J lost 1, with 15 bases in between. The CDR3 DNA sequence: TGTGCCAGCAGCCCCAGGCAGGAGAGTTCCTACGAGCAGTACTTC. This encodes CASSPRQESSYEQYF.

The CDR3 is CASSLVPGNTEAFF. For the CDR3, the DNA is TGTGCCAGCAGCTTAGTTCCCGGTAACACTGAAGCTTTCTTT. V and J are TRBV7-2 and TRBJ1-1; D is uncertain. Trimming took off 1 base at V and 2 bases at J, with 8 bases between the two ends. Germline V gives CDR1 SGHTA, CDR2 FQGNSA. The CDR3 length is 14 residues.

Notes on this clone: Other DNA sequences within the sample encode an identical CDR3. V and J are TRBV6-1 and TRBJ1-2, with TRBD1 identical over 9 bases. The V segment lost 0 bases and the J segment 4 bases; nucleotides outside the gene matches: 6. The CDR3 contains 16 residues. Germline CDR1 and CDR2: MNHNS and SASEGT. The CDR3 sequence: CASSEAVGQGFYGYTF. The DNA for the CDR3 is TGTGCCAGCAGTGAAGCAGTCGGACAGGGGTTCTATGGCTACACCTTC.

The genes are TRBV7-2 and TRBJ2-3, with a possible D match to TRBD2 (5 bases). Germline V lookup: CDR1 SGHTA, CDR2 FQGNSA. This CDR3 comprises 15 residues. Trimming took off 6 bases at V and 1 base at J, with 14 bases between the two ends. This CDR3 is CASSGHGVGTDTQYF. The CDR3 region has the DNA TGTGCCAGCAGTGGCCACGGGGTAGGCACAGATACGCAGTATTTT.

Worth noting for this clone: One end of the junction fails to match germline, which may point to a read error. This rearrangement joins TRBV18 to TRBJ2-3, with TRBD2 identical over 7 bases. CDR3 length: 14 residues. The germline CDR1 and CDR2 sequences are KGHSH and LQKENI. The CDR3 spells CASSRTTSRDTQYF. The CDR3 region has the DNA TGTGCCAGCTCACGAACGACTAGCAGAGATACGCAGTATTTT.